Listed below are T cell receptor beta chains from one sample, sequenced in a study of control samples from healthy donors and cancer patients. Clones were read by immunoSEQ multiplex PCR, and TCRdb kept only the in-frame ones, dropping some. The data show roughly 80,000 clones, with approximately 89% seen just once and around 6% held by the top ten. Sample: blood. All receptors derive from a man aged 45-60 years in good health. Both conserved end residues are part of each CDR3. Fields, in order: D gene, CDR3 length, V gene, clone size, J gene, CDR3 DNA, CDR3 protein. A D gene is named only where the DNA matches it firmly. Size values are once, few and many counts, or a class for expanded clones, and some rows have none.

-	15	TRBV25-1	-	TRBJ2-1	TGTGCCAGCAGTGCCAGAGGAGCCTCCTACAATGAGCAGTTCTTC	CASSARGASYNEQFF
TRBD1	13	TRBV6-5	-	TRBJ1-2	TGTGCCAGCAGTAAGGACAGGGGATCGGGCTACACCTTC	CASSKDRGSGYTF
TRBD2	17	TRBV24-1	-	TRBJ2-2	TGTGCCACCAGTGATTTTGGCGGGGGAACTAACACCGGGGAGCTGTTTTTT	CATSDFGGGTNTGELFF
-	12	TRBV19	-	TRBJ2-2	TGTGCCAGTAGTATCGGAACCGGGGAGCTGTTTTTT	CASSIGTGELFF
TRBD2	14	TRBV11-3	-	TRBJ2-1	TGTGCCAGCAGCTTACGCGGGGGGACGGGTGAGCAGTTCTTC	CASSLRGGTGEQFF
-	16	TRBV14	once	TRBJ2-3	TGTGCCAGCAGCCAAGCCACAGGCGGTCTCACAGATACGCAGTATTTT	CASSQATGGLTDTQYF
TRBD1	15	TRBV2	once	TRBJ2-3	TGTGCCAGCAGTAAAGACAGGGGGCGCGCAGATACGCAGTATTTT	CASSKDRGRADTQYF
TRBD2	16	TRBV5-1	-	TRBJ2-1	TGCGCCAGCAGCTTGCCGGGACTAGCGGTTTACAATGAGCAGTTCTTC	CASSLPGLAVYNEQFF
TRBD1	16	TRBV5-1	-	TRBJ2-3	TGCGCCAGCAGCCTTGGACAGGCCGTGAGTGCAGATACGCAGTATTTT	CASSLGQAVSADTQYF
-	15	TRBV2	-	TRBJ1-5	TGTGCCAGCAGGGCCAGGCAGGGCCGCAATCAGCCCCAGCATTTT	CASRARQGRNQPQHF
TRBD1	15	TRBV11-3	-	TRBJ1-5	TGTGCCTCCCTCTTACTGGACAGGGATGATCAGCCCCAGCATTTT	CASLLLDRDDQPQHF
TRBD1	17	TRBV7-9	once	TRBJ2-7	TGTGCCAGCAGCTTAGGGAGACAGGGATCTACCTCCTACGAGCAGTACTTC	CASSLGRQGSTSYEQYF
TRBD2	16	TRBV19	-	TRBJ2-4	TGTGCCAGTAGTACCCTTAGCGGGCGGGGAGGAAACATTCAGTACTTC	CASSTLSGRGGNIQYF
-	15	TRBV11-2	once	TRBJ1-4	TGTGCCAGCAGCTTATGGGGCACAAAAAATGAAAAACTGTTTTTT	CASSLWGTKNEKLFF
-	13	TRBV2	-	TRBJ2-7	TGTGCCAGCACCCTGGTCGGGGGGCCCGAGCAGTACTTC	CASTLVGGPEQYF
-	13	TRBV27	-	TRBJ1-2	TGTGCCAGCAGTTTGCCCGAGAACTATGGCTACACCTTC	CASSLPENYGYTF
-	13	TRBV25-1	-	TRBJ1-1	TGTGCCAGCAGTGGGGGTGTCCCAAAGGAAGCTTTCTTT	CASSGGVPKEAFF
-	11	TRBV29-1	-	TRBJ2-7	TGCAGCGTTGACAGAAAGGGCGAGCAGTACTTC	CSVDRKGEQYF
TRBD1	17	TRBV15	few	TRBJ2-5	TGTGCCACCAGCAGAGATCTTGGGACAGGAATCCAAGAGACCCAGTACTTC	CATSRDLGTGIQETQYF
-	16	TRBV18	-	TRBJ2-3	TGTGCCAGCTCACCACCGCAGGGGCAGACCACAGATACGCAGTATTTT	CASSPPQGQTTDTQYF
-	12	TRBV10-3	-	TRBJ1-1	TGTGCCATCAGGCGGATGAACACTGAAGCTTTCTTT	CAIRRMNTEAFF
-	12	TRBV27	-	TRBJ1-6	TGTGCCAGCAGTTTCCGGGCTTCACCCCTCCACTTT	CASSFRASPLHF
-	11	TRBV5-1	-	TRBJ2-1	TGCGCCAGCAGAGCCGGGACAAAGCAGTTCTTC	CASRAGTKQFF
TRBD2	15	TRBV6-5	-	TRBJ2-5	TGTGCCAGCAGAAGACTAGCGGGGGGCATTGAGACCCAGTACTTC	CASRRLAGGIETQYF
-	15	TRBV6-1	few	TRBJ1-2	TGTGCCAGCAGTGAAGGCACAGCTGCTTACTATGGCTACACCTTC	CASSEGTAAYYGYTF
-	13	TRBV5-8	-	TRBJ2-5	TGTGCCAGCAGCCCCCAGATGGAAGAGACCCAGTACTTC	CASSPQMEETQYF
TRBD2	15	TRBV11-2	-	TRBJ2-7	TGTGCCAGCAGCTTATCCTCGACTAGCCGCGACGAGCAGTACTTC	CASSLSSTSRDEQYF
-	16	TRBV7-6	-	TRBJ2-5	TGTGCCAGCAGCCACTTTCCCGCCGGGACCCAAGAGACCCAGTACTTC	CASSHFPAGTQETQYF
-	16	TRBV24-1	-	TRBJ2-6	TGTGCCACCAGTGATCCCACGGGCTCTGGGGCCAACGTCCTGACTTTC	CATSDPTGSGANVLTF
-	11	TRBV10-1	-	TRBJ2-3	TGCGCCAGCAGGGTCGGAGATACGCAGTATTTT	CASRVGDTQYF
-	15	TRBV6-5	-	TRBJ1-5	TGTGCCAGCAGCGTAGGGGTCGGGGGCAATCAGCCCCAGCATTTT	CASSVGVGGNQPQHF
-	14	TRBV5-5	-	TRBJ2-1	TGTGCCAGCAGCTTGGGGGGGCCCTACAATGAGCAGTTCTTC	CASSLGGPYNEQFF
TRBD1	14	TRBV5-6	-	TRBJ1-5	TGTGCCAGCAGCTTTGGACAGGGCAATCAGCCCCAGCATTTT	CASSFGQGNQPQHF
TRBD1	16	TRBV18	-	TRBJ1-2	TGTGCCAGCTCACCAATTTCGGGACAGGGTAGCTATGGCTACACCTTC	CASSPISGQGSYGYTF
-	14	TRBV6-5	-	TRBJ1-3	TGTGCCAGCAGACCGGTGGCAACTGGAAACACCATATATTTT	CASRPVATGNTIYF
TRBD2	16	TRBV5-4	-	TRBJ2-2	TGTGCCAGCAGCGACGGACTAGCGGGGGGAGGCGGGGAGCTGTTTTTT	CASSDGLAGGGGELFF
TRBD1	15	TRBV6-5	-	TRBJ1-4	TGTGCCAGCAGTTCCCGTGGAGGGGGCCCGGAAAAACTGTTTTTT	CASSSRGGGPEKLFF
TRBD2	16	TRBV6-1	-	TRBJ2-3	TGTGCCAGCAGTGAAGGGGCGGGGGGGTTTACAGATACGCAGTATTTT	CASSEGAGGFTDTQYF
-	16	TRBV15	-	TRBJ1-2	TGTGCCACCAGCAGAGATTACGGCACAGGGAACTATGGCTACACCTTC	CATSRDYGTGNYGYTF
TRBD1	15	TRBV6-6	once	TRBJ1-2	TGTGCCAGCAGTTACAGAGGGGGCGCGAACTATGGCTACACCTTC	CASSYRGGANYGYTF
TRBD1	15	TRBV6-5	-	TRBJ1-1	TGTGCCAGCACCTTATCTGGACAGGGAGCGACTGAAGCTTTCTTT	CASTLSGQGATEAFF
-	13	TRBV20-1	-	TRBJ2-2	TGCAGTGCTAGTGCGCACCTCACCGGGGAGCTGTTTTTT	CSASAHLTGELFF
-	14	TRBV24-1	-	TRBJ1-5	TGTGCCACCAGCCAAGCCGGGGGTACTCAGCCCCAGCATTTT	CATSQAGGTQPQHF
-	13	TRBV27	-	TRBJ1-1	TGTGCCAGCAGTTTCACAGCAAACACTGAAGCTTTCTTT	CASSFTANTEAFF
-	14	TRBV18	-	TRBJ2-7	TGTGCCAGCTCACCACCGGGACTGGGATACGAGCAGTACTTC	CASSPPGLGYEQYF
TRBD2	12	TRBV12-3/TRBV12-4	-	TRBJ2-3	TGTGCCACCGGGACTATCACAGATACGCAGTATTTT	CATGTITDTQYF
-	16	TRBV2	once	TRBJ2-6	TGTGCCAGTCCCGTGGTGGCCCTGGCTGGGGCCAACGTCCTGACTTTC	CASPVVALAGANVLTF